The 22 T cell receptor beta chains below were found in one sample sequenced in a study of T cells in localized non-small cell lung cancer. Sequencing was performed with immunoSEQ multiplex PCR; in TCRdb, only in-frame clones are kept and a portion is missing. The table records about 25,000 clones, around nine tenths of them present only once. Sequenced here: peripheral blood, sampled before any cancer treatment. The receptors here all came from a female donor older than 55 with stage I lung adenocarcinoma.

J is TRBJ1-2 and V is TRBV5-4, with D uncertain. The length of the CDR3 is 14 residues. Trimming stripped 4 bases from V and 2 bases from J, with 12 bases between. CDR1 is SGHNT, CDR2 YYREEE, per germline (reference sequence). CDR3 nucleotides: TGTGCCAGCAGCCCTCTGACGGTGAACTATGGCTACACCTTC. It encodes CASSPLTVNYGYTF.

The chain is built from TRBV5-4 and TRBJ2-1; 11 bases line up with TRBD1. J lost 7 bases, V lost 0 bases, and 9 bases had no gene match. From germline, CDR1 is SGHNT and CDR2 YYREEE (reference sequence). This CDR3 has 17 amino acids. CDR3 in DNA: TGTGCCAGCAGCTTGGCTTTAACCGGGACAGGGGGTAATGAGCAGTTCTTC. Translated, it gives CASSLALTGTGGNEQFF.

The rearrangement uses TRBV30 and TRBJ2-7; 9 nucleotides line up with TRBD2. Trimming cost V 5 bases and J 4 bases; bases outside gene matches: 12. The CDR3 loop spans 15 amino acids. Germline-derived CDR1 and CDR2 are GTSNPN and SVGIG (reference sequence). CDR3 DNA: TGTGCCTGGCGTACTCCGGCTAGCGGGATATACGAGCAGTACTTC. This gives the protein CAWRTPASGIYEQYF.

This clone was recorded only once. The chain combines TRBV30 with TRBJ2-2; TRBD2 matches at 12 bases. The CDR3 spans 17 residues. In germline, CDR1 is GTSNPN, CDR2 SVGIG (reference sequence). The ends lost 3 bases at V and 0 bases at J; junction bases unmatched: 5. Here the CDR3 reads CAWSPPSGRANTGELFF. Here the CDR3 DNA reads TGTGCCTGGAGCCCCCCTAGCGGGAGGGCGAACACCGGGGAGCTGTTTTTT.

The J gene is TRBJ1-6, the V gene TRBV5-1; no clear D gene. CDR1 and CDR2 (germline): SGHRS, YFSETQ. Trimming took 0 bases from V and 6 from J, leaving 7 bases between them. This CDR3 contains 14 residues. In DNA, the CDR3 is TGCGCCAGCAGCTTGGGAGGGAGTAATTCACCCCTCCACTTT. This translates into CASSLGGSNSPLHF.

This chain uses TRBV9 with TRBJ2-2; 9 positions match TRBD2. Germline-derived CDR1 and CDR2 are SGDLS and YYNGEE. The CDR3 runs 16 residues. With 0 bases clipped from V and 5 bases from J, the junction kept 5 bases outside the gene matches. The CDR3: CASSVVAGGLTGELFF. DNA of the CDR3: TGTGCCAGCAGCGTAGTTGCGGGAGGGTTAACCGGGGAGCTGTTTTTT.

The rearrangement links TRBV18 to TRBJ1-1; the match to TRBD1 covers 9 bases. The CDR3 has 15 amino acids. V shed 0 bases and J 13 bases; nucleotides not matched to a gene: 12. The germline V gene encodes CDR1 KGHSH and CDR2 LQKENI. The CDR3 is CASSPPTGGERHFFF. The CDR3 DNA is TGTGCCAGCTCACCACCTACAGGGGGCGAACGACATTTTTTCTTT.

The CDR3 spells CASSDISGGSTDTQYF. DNA of the CDR3: TGTGCCAGCAGTGACATTTCAGGGGGTAGCACAGATACGCAGTATTTT. The chain joins TRBV25-1 to TRBJ2-3; 7 nucleotides agree with TRBD1. Trimming at V came to 3 bases and at J to 0 bases, leaving 6 bases not matched to a gene. The CDR3 length is 16 residues. The germline gives CDR1 MGHDK, CDR2 SYGVNS.

This clone showed up just once. This sequence joins TRBV11-1 and TRBJ1-3; D unclear. Germline V gene sequence: CDR1 SGHAT, CDR2 FQDESV (reference sequence). V was pared by 0 bases and J by 0 bases, with 6 bases between. The CDR3 is 15 amino acids. CDR3 protein: CASSLAASSGNTIYF. CDR3 coding DNA: TGTGCCAGCAGCTTAGCAGCGAGCTCTGGAAACACCATATATTTT.

J is TRBJ2-5 and V is TRBV29-1, with a weak D call TRBD2 (5 bases). The last part of the DNA fits TRBJ2-7 better; the J call may be wrong. The CDR3 covers 14 residues. CDR1 is SQVTM, CDR2 ANQGSEA, per germline. The CDR3 DNA sequence: TGCAGCGTGACAACCGGGGTTTCCCTCTACGAGCAGTACTTC. The encoded protein is CSVTTGVSLYEQYF.

V and J are TRBV29-1 and TRBJ2-3, with TRBD2 as a possible D gene (7 bases). The germline V gene encodes CDR1 SQVTM and CDR2 ANQGSEA. The CDR3 sequence is 14 residues long. With 7 bases removed from V and 4 bases from J, the gap between germline ends came to 18 bases. The CDR3 here is CSGGGAQGADTQYF. CDR3 in DNA: TGCAGCGGTGGGGGGGCGCAGGGCGCAGATACGCAGTATTTT.

This clone was observed a handful of times. The rearrangement joins TRBV19 to TRBJ1-5; the D gene is possibly TRBD1 (6 bases). Trimming removed 3 bases at V and 5 bases at J, with 8 bases between. CDR1 is LNHDA, CDR2 SQIVND, per germline (reference sequence). This CDR3 has 13 amino acids. The CDR3 reads CASSMNRDQPQHF. Here the CDR3 DNA reads TGTGCCAGTAGTATGAACAGGGATCAGCCCCAGCATTTT.

This chain connects TRBV12-5 to TRBJ2-5; maybe TRBD1 (5 bases). V lost 1 base to trimming and J lost 5 bases, with 14 bases between them. The CDR3 has 15 amino acids. CDR1 is LGHNT and CDR2 is FRNRAP in the germline V gene. The CDR3 region is CASGLGPRGRETQYF. The CDR3 coding sequence is TGTGCTAGTGGTTTGGGCCCAAGGGGTCGGGAGACCCAGTACTTC.

V and J are TRBV25-1 and TRBJ2-3; unclear D gene. The germline gives CDR1 MGHDK, CDR2 SYGVNS. The CDR3 has 11 residues. V shed 2 bases and J shed 5 bases, with 2 bases lying between them. CDR3 residues: CASSEIDTQYF. The CDR3 bases are TGTGCCAGCAGTGAAATAGATACGCAGTATTTT.

The chain combines TRBV5-1 with TRBJ2-3; TRBD1 agrees at 8 bases. Germline V CDR1 and CDR2: SGHRS, YFSETQ. The CDR3 is 17 amino acids. The V segment lost 2 bases and the J segment 2 bases; nucleotides outside the gene matches: 10. The CDR3: CASSLTGQGTVTDTQYF. CDR3 DNA: TGCGCCAGCAGCTTAACTGGACAGGGTACAGTCACAGATACGCAGTATTTT. The whole variable domain, remainder taken from reference TRBV5-1 and TRBJ2-3, is KAGVTQTPRYLIKTRGQQVTLSCSPISGHRSVSWYQQTPGQGLQFLFEYFSETQRNKGNFPGRFSGRQFSNSRSEMNVSTLELGDSALYLCASSLTGQGTVTDTQYFGPGTRLTVL.

This sequence joins TRBV6-6 and TRBJ2-7; TRBD2 aligns across 11 bases. V was pared by 1 base and J by 1 base, with 0 bases of the junction left unmatched. The CDR3 is 15 residues long. CDR1 and CDR2 (germline): MNHNY, SVGAGI (reference sequence). The CDR3 bases are TGTGCCAGCAGTTACTTAGCGGGAGGGTCCTACGAGCAGTACTTC. Translation: CASSYLAGGSYEQYF.

This chain links TRBV5-6 with TRBJ2-5; possible D gene TRBD2, 6 bases. CDR3 size: 12 residues. The germline gives CDR1 SGHDT, CDR2 YYEEEE. The V and J ends lost 4 bases and 5 bases respectively, with 9 bases between them. Written as DNA, the CDR3 is TGTGCCAGCAGCCAGGCGGGGGAGACCCAGTACTTC. Encoded protein: CASSQAGETQYF.

This chain joins TRBV11-2 and TRBJ2-3; 12 bases agree with TRBD2. This CDR3 comprises 14 residues. Germline V gene data show CDR1 as SGHAT and CDR2 as FQNNGV. The trim removed 8 bases at V and 9 bases at J, leaving 9 bases unmatched. DNA of the CDR3: TGTGCCAGCGCAGCTGGACTAGCGGGGTTGACGCAGTATTTT. It encodes CASAAGLAGLTQYF.

This chain uses TRBV11-3 with TRBJ2-7, with D unresolved. The CDR3 spans 13 residues. Germline V lookup: CDR1 SGHNT, CDR2 YENEEA. The germline V and J ends were trimmed by 1 base and 4 bases, with 8 bases remaining between them. CDR3 DNA: TGTGCCAGCAGCTTAGGGCAGCAGTACGAGCAGTACTTC. It specifies CASSLGQQYEQYF.

The rearrangement links TRBV14 to TRBJ1-3, with 7 bases lining up with TRBD1. Germline assignment: CDR1 SGHDN and CDR2 FVKESK. Unmatched junction bases numbered 14, after V lost 4 bases and J lost 8 bases. This CDR3 is 16 amino acids long. In DNA, the CDR3 is TGTGCCAGCAGCCCCAGTCGAGCACAGGGGAGTCACACCATATATTTT. Its translation: CASSPSRAQGSHTIYF.

This clone was seen a single time. The CDR3 loop is CASSQEPTDTGELFF. The DNA of the CDR3 is TGTGCCAGCAGCCAAGAGCCGACAGATACCGGGGAGCTGTTTTTT. The chain is built from TRBV4-2 and TRBJ2-2, with a weak D call TRBD1 (5 bases). CDR3 length: 15 residues. Trimming stripped 0 bases from V and 5 bases from J, with 10 bases between. In germline, CDR1 is LGHNA, CDR2 YNFKEQ.

The chain employs TRBV19 and TRBJ1-5; a weak D match, TRBD1 (5 bases). The CDR3 has 15 residues. Between the trimmed V and J ends, which lost 7 bases and 2 bases, there was a span of 15 bases. CDR1 is LNHDA and CDR2 is SQIVND in the germline V gene (reference sequence). CDR3 sequence reads: CASIGTVRGNQPQHF. The CDR3 DNA follows: TGTGCCAGTATAGGGACGGTTCGGGGCAATCAGCCCCAGCATTTT.